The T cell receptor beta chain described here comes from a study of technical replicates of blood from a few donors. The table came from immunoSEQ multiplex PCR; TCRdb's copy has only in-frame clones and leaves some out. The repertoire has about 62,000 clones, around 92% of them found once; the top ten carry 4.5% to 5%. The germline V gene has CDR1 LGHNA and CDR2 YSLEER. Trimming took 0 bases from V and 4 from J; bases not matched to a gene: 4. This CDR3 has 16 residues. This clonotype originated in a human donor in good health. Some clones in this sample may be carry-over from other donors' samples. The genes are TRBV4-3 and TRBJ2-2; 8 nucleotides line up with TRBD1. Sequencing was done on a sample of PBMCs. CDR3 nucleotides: TGCGCCAGCAGCCAAGATCGTACAGGGGGCACCGGGGAGCTGTTTTTT. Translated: CASSQDRTGGTGELFF.